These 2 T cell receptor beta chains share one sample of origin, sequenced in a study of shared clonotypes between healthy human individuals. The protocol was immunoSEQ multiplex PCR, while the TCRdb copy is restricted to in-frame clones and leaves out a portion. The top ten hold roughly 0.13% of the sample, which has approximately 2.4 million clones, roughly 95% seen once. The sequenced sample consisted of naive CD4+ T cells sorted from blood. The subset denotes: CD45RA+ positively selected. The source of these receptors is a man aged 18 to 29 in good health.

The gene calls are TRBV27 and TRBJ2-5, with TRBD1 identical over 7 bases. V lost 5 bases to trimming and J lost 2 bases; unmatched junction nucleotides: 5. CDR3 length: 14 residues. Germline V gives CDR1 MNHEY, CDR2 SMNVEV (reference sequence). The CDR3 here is CASSRVGQQETQYF. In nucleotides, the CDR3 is TGTGCCAGCAGTAGAGTGGGACAGCAAGAGACCCAGTACTTC.

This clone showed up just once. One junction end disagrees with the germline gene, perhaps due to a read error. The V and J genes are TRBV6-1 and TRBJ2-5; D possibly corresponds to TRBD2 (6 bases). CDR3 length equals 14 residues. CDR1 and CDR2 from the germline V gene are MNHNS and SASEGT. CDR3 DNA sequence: TGTGCCAGCAGCGAAGTGGGGGGACTGATGACCCAGTACTTC. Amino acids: CASSEVGGLMTQYF.